This record looks at one T cell receptor beta chain sequence and its context. Only a few counts were recorded for this clone. There is no known antigen for this receptor. No base qualities exist here, and no much larger clone lies one base off it. Lesional scalp punch biopsies and peripheral blood were collected from alopecia areata patients. Scalp biopsies from humans were placed right away in PAXgene tissue containers for fixation. The data originate from a study of CD8+ T cells in alopecia areata (dated by TCRdb to the late 2010s). In terms of the full investigation: Treated patients were enrolled in an open-label pilot trial of oral tofacitinib, 5 to 10 mg twice daily, for moderate-to-severe alopecia areata. Patients received tofacitinib for 6 to 18 months and were then followed off drug for 6 months to check for delayed response and recurrence. To study T cell clonal expansion in alopecia areata, the researchers applied high-throughput TCRbeta sequencing to both the C3H/HeJ mouse model and human patients. Human TCRbeta sequencing covered scalp tissue and sorted CD4+ and CD8+ peripheral blood T cells from patchy and totalis/universalis alopecia areata patients and healthy controls. Patients on tofacitinib were biopsied at baseline and after 4 and 24 weeks of treatment, and several of the patients also had a later scalp biopsy. Scalp clonality was compared across normal scalp (n=4), patchy alopecia areata scalp (n=8), and alopecia totalis/universalis scalp (n=8). RNA was extracted with the PAXgene miRNA kit for fixed scalp, the miRNeasy kit for PBMCs, and the RNeasy kit for mouse skin. TCRbeta CDR3 regions were amplified by immunoSEQ multiplex PCR using 35 Vbeta forward and 13 Jbeta reverse primers. Results and caveats for the whole study, not just this receptor: Scalp TCR repertoire analysis is complicated because resident alphabeta T cells in normal human skin are also sequenced, whereas mouse skin is dominated by gammadelta T cells. Higher clonality and more expanded CD8+ clones were observed in lesional scalp than in normal scalp, particularly in alopecia totalis/universalis, a finding suggestive of antigenic drive. Compared with mice, TCR sequences shared between patients were less clear, possibly partly because of HLA diversity across the patient population.

Libraries were made using the immunoSEQ multiplex PCR assay. RNA was extracted from all samples and reverse transcribed into cDNA as template for TCR sequencing. SuperScript III was used to make first-strand cDNA, primed with a 2:1 mix of oligo-dT and random hexamers. A synthetic immune receptor repertoire was used to gauge amplification bias, and whatever bias remained was removed computationally. As for the authors' bioinformatics: Raw reads were preprocessed to remove errors, and CDR3 was defined according to IMGT conventions as the region from the conserved cysteine to phenylalanine. Clonality was computed as 1 minus the Shannon entropy, with the entropy normalized by log2 of the number of productive unique TCRs. Whether each scalp clone was CD4 or CD8 was inferred by checking scalp TCRbeta sequences against the CD4 and CD8 repertoires from sorted blood. TCRdb took over this immuneACCESS table, retaining in-frame rearrangements with V and J assigned. Such tables are incomplete; in checked studies, under half of the missing clones stem from an unresolved V gene, and the remainder is unexplained. V, J and clone size derive from that table, while D and trimming were established from the DNA sequence. A total of fewer than 10,000 clones appear in this sample, over 50% of them only once. The ten most abundant clones make up about 16% of the sample.

V is pared back by 2 bases and J by 6 bases, with 9 bases lying between the germline termini. According to the germline V gene, CDR1 reads MDHEN and CDR2 reads SYDVKM. Its CDR3 holds 13 amino acids, cysteine through phenylalanine. CDR3 DNA is the only sequence kept; it has 39 bases, read in frame from the first base. The chain was built from TRBV28 and TRBJ2-3; there is no confident call for the D gene. Sequencing was done on a sample of skin. This clonotype was sampled from a human donor with alopecia areata. The CDR3 reads CASSLQTLDTQYF. The DNA sequence is TGTGCCAGCAGTTTACAGACACTGGATACGCAGTATTTT.